A single sample gave rise to the 3 T cell receptor beta chains below, sequenced in a study of tumor-infiltrating lymphocytes in primary liver carcinoma. It was from roughly 20-30 mg of unsorted bulk tissue that RNA and DNA were co-extracted. Starting material of 450 to 550 ng total RNA yielded TCR beta cDNA via a constant-region primer. Slightly modified ARM-PCR served as the procedure for the TCR beta libraries. These libraries came from three rounds of nested multiplex PCR. The opening two PCR rounds, approximately 10 cycles each, paired TRBV1-TRBV30 forward primers with a C-beta reverse primer. Using its own MiXCR run on the multiplex PCR reads, TCRdb lists one record per CDR3 protein. This sample has 20,000 to 25,000 distinct CDR3 sequences, with around 80% found just once. The sequenced material came from liver tumor tissue from sampling region 2. Specified subset: tumor region T2, inferior pole. The receptors come from a woman in her twenties or thirties with primary liver carcinoma and hepatitis B virus infection.

Regarding this clonotype: The junction and the germline gene differ at one end; a read error may be behind it. This chain joins TRBV5-6 and TRBJ2-2; TRBD2 might be the D (5 bases). The length of the CDR3 is 15 residues. Germline assignment: CDR1 SGHDT and CDR2 YYEEEE. CDR3 coding DNA: TGTGTCAGCAGCTTGGCACCCAAAGTCACCGGGGAGTTGTTATTT. Encoded protein: CVSSLAPKVTGELLF.

As for this clonotype: One end of the junction varies from germline; a read error may be responsible. The J gene is TRBJ2-2, the V gene TRBV28; no clear D gene. The CDR3 is 13 amino acids. Germline CDR1 is MDHEN and CDR2 is SYDVKM. CDR3 loop: CASSLSGNGELFF. CDR3 DNA: TGTGCTAGCAGTTTGAGTGGGAACGGGGAGCTGTTTTTT.

The rearrangement uses TRBV7-8 and TRBJ2-7; 12 bases line up with TRBD2. Germline CDR1 and CDR2: SGHVS and FQNEAQ. The CDR3 loop spans 15 amino acids. Unmatched junction bases numbered 7, after V lost 7 bases and J lost 3 bases. CDR3 nucleotides: TGTGCCAGCAATAGGACTAGCGGGGCAAACTACGAGCAGTACTTC. Translation gives CASNRTSGANYEQYF.